Listed here are 32 T cell receptor beta chains from one sample, sequenced in a study of technical replicates of blood from a handful of donors. Sequencing was performed with immunoSEQ multiplex PCR; in TCRdb, only in-frame clones are kept and a portion is missing. Of under 85,000 clones listed, around nine tenths are singletons. The sample was T cells isolated from PBMCs. Receptor source: a human donor in good health.

The J gene is TRBJ2-4, the V gene TRBV7-6; the match to TRBD2 covers 12 bases. This CDR3 contains 16 residues. V lost 3 bases and J lost 8; bases outside the gene matches: 8. The germline CDR1 and CDR2 sequences are SGHVS and FNYEAQ. CDR3 protein: CASSFETSGRSDIQYF. CDR3 nucleotides: TGTGCCAGCAGCTTTGAGACTAGCGGGAGAAGTGACATTCAGTACTTC. Based on the CDR3 plus reference TRBV7-6 and TRBJ2-4, the full variable domain is GAGVSQSPRYKVTKRGQDVALRCDPISGHVSLYWYRQALGQGPEFLTYFNYEAQQDKSGLPNDRFSAERPEGSISTLTIQRTEQRDSAMYRCASSFETSGRSDIQYFGAGTRLSVL.

The chain employs TRBV9 and TRBJ2-3; possible D gene TRBD1, 5 bases. The CDR3 consists of 14 residues. The ends were cut back, 0 bases at V and 5 bases at J, with 10 bases in the middle. Germline V gene sequence: CDR1 SGDLS, CDR2 YYNGEE. The CDR3 DNA reads TGTGCCAGCAGCGTAGAGGGGTTTGGAGATACGCAGTATTTT. The encoded protein is CASSVEGFGDTQYF.

This chain links TRBV5-1 with TRBJ1-5, with 7 bases matching TRBD1. This CDR3 contains 15 residues. Unmatched junction bases numbered 9, after V lost 3 bases and J lost 6 bases. Germline lookup yields CDR1 SGHRS and CDR2 YFSETQ. Here the CDR3 DNA reads TGCGCCAGCAGCTCACAGGGTGGGGACAGTCAGCCCCAGCATTTT. Amino acid sequence: CASSSQGGDSQPQHF.

This chain links TRBV19 with TRBJ1-2, with a tentative D call TRBD1 (5 bases). V was cut by 10 bases and J by 8 bases, with 14 bases left in between. From germline, CDR1 is LNHDA and CDR2 SQIVND (reference sequence). This CDR3 comprises 11 residues. CDR3 residues: CATLAGPGYTF. As DNA, the CDR3 is TGTGCCACCTTGGCAGGGCCAGGCTACACCTTC.

This clone was seen a single time. The chain is built from TRBV5-6 and TRBJ2-6, with a tentative D call TRBD1 (6 bases). This CDR3 spans 15 amino acids. Looked up from germline, CDR1 is SGHDT and CDR2 is YYEEEE. V lost 4 bases and J lost 4, with 12 bases in between. The CDR3 nucleotides read TGTGCCAGCAGCCCGCAGGGGTGGGGGGCCAACGTCCTGACTTTC. This translates into CASSPQGWGANVLTF.

V gene TRBV5-4 combines with J gene TRBJ2-7; 7 bases agree with TRBD1. Germline values: CDR1 SGHNT, CDR2 YYREEE (reference sequence). The CDR3 runs 16 residues. With V trimmed by 1 base and J by 7 bases, 14 bases remained unmatched. CDR3 loop: CASSLFGDSLRREQYF. CDR3 bases: TGTGCCAGCAGCTTGTTTGGGGACAGCCTTCGGAGGGAGCAGTACTTC.

This chain links TRBV19 with TRBJ1-5, with TRBD1 matching 7 bases. After removal of 7 bases from V and 4 bases from J, the junction contained 4 bases not matched to a gene. CDR3 length equals 13 residues. Per the germline V gene, CDR1 is LNHDA and CDR2 is SQIVND (reference sequence). The CDR3 loop reads CASTGTDNQPQHF. CDR3 DNA: TGTGCCAGTACCGGGACAGATAATCAGCCCCAGCATTTT.

In DNA form, the CDR3 reads TGTGCCAGCAGTGGTTTCGATAGGGGGTCCAATCAGCCCCAGCATTTT. This sequence encodes CASSGFDRGSNQPQHF. The rearrangement links TRBV6-1 to TRBJ1-5, with D tentatively TRBD1 (6 bases). With 4 bases removed from V and 3 bases from J, the gap between germline ends came to 16 bases. The length of the CDR3 is 16 residues. Per the germline V gene, CDR1 is MNHNS and CDR2 is SASEGT.

The chain recombines TRBV28 with TRBJ2-7; perhaps TRBD2 as D (5 bases). Germline-derived CDR1 and CDR2 are MDHEN and SYDVKM. The CDR3 loop spans 11 amino acids. The germline V and J ends were trimmed by 6 bases and 2 bases, with 5 bases remaining between them. Written as DNA, the CDR3 is TGTGCCAGCAGGGGAGCCTACGAGCAGTACTTC. Protein: CASRGAYEQYF.

The rearrangement joins TRBV9 to TRBJ1-1; D is unclear. The CDR3 loop spans 13 amino acids. V lost 0 bases and J lost 6, with 9 bases in between. Germline lookup yields CDR1 SGDLS and CDR2 YYNGEE. In DNA, the CDR3 is TGTGCCAGCAGCGTAGCTACGGGGTCTGAAGCTTTCTTT. Amino acid sequence: CASSVATGSEAFF.

The V and J genes are TRBV6-5 and TRBJ2-7; no clear D gene. The CDR3 is 13 residues long. The V and J ends lost 0 bases and 7 bases respectively, with 10 bases between them. Germline V gene data show CDR1 as MNHEY and CDR2 as SVGAGI. CDR3 coding DNA: TGTGCCAGCAGTTACTCGGAGACGTTAGAGCAGTACTTC. Protein sequence: CASSYSETLEQYF.

This clone appeared a single time. This sequence joins TRBV6-1 and TRBJ1-1; TRBD1 agrees at 8 bases. The CDR3 covers 13 residues. J was trimmed by 5 bases and V by 5 bases; bases with no gene match: 4. Germline V gives CDR1 MNHNS, CDR2 SASEGT. The CDR3 nucleotides are TGTGCCAGCAGTTTGGACAGGGATACTGAAGCTTTCTTT. Residues: CASSLDRDTEAFF.

V is TRBV28 and J is TRBJ1-1; D is possibly TRBD1 (6 bases). Trimming shortened V by 4 bases and J by 3 bases, and 21 bases separated the two germline ends. CDR3 length: 17 amino acids. The germline gives CDR1 MDHEN, CDR2 SYDVKM. The CDR3 bases are TGTGCCAGCAGTTGGCCGTTGACAGGCCTAGGGGACACTGAAGCTTTCTTT. The encoded protein is CASSWPLTGLGDTEAFF.

In this sample, this clone turned up a few times. The chain couples TRBV28 to TRBJ1-5; D unresolved. V was cut by 2 bases and J by 0 bases, with 2 bases left in between. CDR1 and CDR2 from the germline V gene are MDHEN and SYDVKM. The CDR3 runs to 13 residues. CDR3 amino acids: CASSLRSNQPQHF. As DNA, the CDR3 is TGTGCCAGCAGTTTACGTAGCAATCAGCCCCAGCATTTT.

The genes are TRBV5-8 and TRBJ2-2; D is unclear. This CDR3 is built from 12 residues. CDR1 and CDR2 (germline): SGHTS, YDEGEE. V shed 1 base and J shed 7 bases, with 5 bases lying between them. The CDR3 region has the DNA TGTGCCAGCAGCTTGCTAAACGGGGAGCTGTTTTTT. Translated: CASSLLNGELFF.

This chain uses TRBV30 with TRBJ2-1, with 7 bases aligning to TRBD2. Germline-derived CDR1 and CDR2 are GTSNPN and SVGIG (reference sequence). V shed 4 bases, J shed 4 bases, and the junction held 1 base outside the gene matches. The CDR3 extends over 12 amino acids. As DNA, the CDR3 is TGTGCCTGGACTAGCGGATACAATGAGCAGTTCTTC. Protein product: CAWTSGYNEQFF.

This clone has a single count. The rearrangement joins TRBV5-4 to TRBJ2-2; 10 nucleotides line up with TRBD1. CDR1 and CDR2 (germline): SGHNT, YYREEE (reference sequence). The CDR3 length is 18 residues. With V trimmed by 4 bases and J by 4 bases, 13 bases remained unmatched. The CDR3 bases are TGTGCCAGCAGCCCCCGCGCCGGGACAGGGGTAGTCACCGGGGAGCTGTTTTTT. Translating gives CASSPRAGTGVVTGELFF. The full variable domain, completed using reference TRBV5-4 and TRBJ2-2, is ETGVTQSPTHLIKTRGQQVTLRCSSQSGHNTVSWYQQALGQGPQFIFQYYREEENGRGNFPPRFSGLQFPNYSSELNVNALELDDSALYLCASSPRAGTGVVTGELFFGEGSRLTVL.

This rearrangement joins TRBV28 to TRBJ1-3; weak D call: TRBD1 (5 bases). Germline lookup yields CDR1 MDHEN and CDR2 SYDVKM. CDR3 length: 13 amino acids. Trimming cost V 5 bases and J 2 bases, with 7 bases left between them. Here the CDR3 reads CASSPTAGNTIYF. The CDR3 DNA sequence: TGTGCCAGCAGTCCGACAGCTGGAAACACCATATATTTT.

This clone has a single count. Within the sample, other DNA sequences also encode this same CDR3. The chain combines TRBV28 with TRBJ1-5; tentative D call: TRBD1 (5 bases). The V and J ends lost 5 bases and 4 bases respectively, with 6 bases between them. The CDR3 is made up of 12 amino acids. CDR1 is MDHEN, CDR2 SYDVKM, per germline. The DNA of the CDR3 is TGTGCCAGCAGTCCAGGGAATCAGCCCCAGCATTTT. It yields the protein CASSPGNQPQHF.

The chain recombines TRBV28 with TRBJ2-7; perhaps TRBD2 as D (5 bases). The CDR3 length is 17 residues. Germline-derived CDR1 and CDR2 are MDHEN and SYDVKM. V was cut by 2 bases and J by 3 bases, with 20 bases left in between. For the CDR3, the DNA is TGTGCCAGCAGTTTAGGGGATCCGGGAATTTACTTCTACGAGCAGTACTTC. It translates to CASSLGDPGIYFYEQYF. The whole variable domain, filled in from reference TRBV28 and TRBJ2-7, reads DVKVTQSSRYLVKRTGEKVFLECVQDMDHENMFWYRQDPGLGLRLIYFSYDVKMKEKGDIPEGYSVSREKKERFSLILESASTNQTSMYLCASSLGDPGIYFYEQYFGPGTRLTVT.

The CDR3, as DNA: TGCAGCGGAAAACAGGAACCCAACACTGAAGCTTTCTTT. Encoded protein: CSGKQEPNTEAFF. The chain has TRBV29-1 and TRBJ1-1, with a possible D match to TRBD1 (5 bases). V was clipped by 7 bases and J by 2 bases, with 14 bases between them. Per germline, CDR1 SQVTM and CDR2 ANQGSEA. This CDR3 spans 13 amino acids.

V gene TRBV6-5 combines with J gene TRBJ2-3; 7 positions agree with TRBD2. With V trimmed by 8 bases and J by 2 bases, 4 bases remained unmatched. From germline, CDR1 is MNHEY and CDR2 SVGAGI. This CDR3 comprises 13 residues. CDR3 residues: CASGRVYTDTQYF. The CDR3 nucleotides read TGTGCCAGCGGGAGGGTCTACACAGATACGCAGTATTTT.

This clone showed up just once. The chain joins TRBV5-1 to TRBJ1-4, with 7 bases fitting TRBD1. Per germline, CDR1 SGHRS and CDR2 YFSETQ. The junction had 8 bases not matched to a gene; V was cut back by 4 bases and J by 5 bases. This CDR3 has 15 amino acids. The DNA for the CDR3 is TGCGCCAGCAGCGTTACAGGGGTGATCAATGAAAAACTGTTTTTT. It codes for CASSVTGVINEKLFF.

The J gene is TRBJ1-5, the V gene TRBV29-1, with D possibly being TRBD1 (5 bases). The germline V gene encodes CDR1 SQVTM and CDR2 ANQGSEA. The germline V and J ends were trimmed by 4 bases and 1 base, with 11 bases remaining between them. The CDR3 length is 14 residues. CDR3 coding DNA: TGCAGCGTTGTGGTAGGGGCAAGCAATCAGCCCCAGCATTTT. Protein product: CSVVVGASNQPQHF.

This clone is a singleton in its sample. As DNA, the CDR3 is TGCGCCAGCAGCCAAGATATCGGATGGGTAGCTGCCGAGCAGTACTTC. This codes for CASSQDIGWVAAEQYF. J is TRBJ2-7 and V is TRBV4-3; D is ambiguous. The CDR3 covers 16 residues. Trimming stripped 0 bases from V and 6 bases from J, with 18 bases between. The germline gives CDR1 LGHNA, CDR2 YSLEER.

V is TRBV4-1 and J is TRBJ2-1, with D perhaps matching TRBD2 (6 bases). Germline V gene data show CDR1 as MGHRA and CDR2 as YSYEKL. The V end was cut by 4 bases, the J end by 10 bases, with 11 bases between. This CDR3 has 12 residues. In DNA form, the CDR3 reads TGCGCCAGCAGCCCCCGACTAGGGGAGCAGTTCTTC. It is translated as CASSPRLGEQFF.

The CDR3 region has the DNA TGTGCCTGGTCAGGACTAGCGGTGAGCTCCTACGAGCAGTACTTC. It encodes CAWSGLAVSSYEQYF. V and J are TRBV30 and TRBJ2-7; 10 nucleotides match TRBD2. The CDR3 sequence is 15 residues long. The germline CDR1 and CDR2 sequences are GTSNPN and SVGIG (reference sequence). Losses at the gene ends were 5 bases for V and 0 bases for J; bases not matched to a gene: 7.

V usage is TRBV7-2 and J usage is TRBJ2-1; D gene uncertain. This CDR3 spans 13 amino acids. Germline V gives CDR1 SGHTA, CDR2 FQGNSA. The germline V and J ends were trimmed by 1 base and 8 bases, with 9 bases remaining between them. The DNA of the CDR3 is TGTGCCAGCAGCTTAGTTGTCGTCTATGAGCAGTTCTTC. Its protein product is CASSLVVVYEQFF.

This chain uses TRBV5-6 with TRBJ2-2; 13 positions match TRBD2. V was clipped by 4 bases and J by 4 bases; unmatched bases: 4. Germline V CDR1 and CDR2: SGHDT, YYEEEE. The CDR3 has 16 amino acids. CDR3 coding DNA: TGTGCCAGCAGCGGGACTAGCGGGGAGAGCACCGGGGAGCTGTTTTTT. Protein product: CASSGTSGESTGELFF.

V usage is TRBV7-2 and J usage is TRBJ2-7, with 8 bases that match TRBD1. CDR1 is SGHTA, CDR2 FQGNSA, per germline. After removal of 1 base from V and 6 bases from J, the junction contained 8 bases not matched to a gene. This CDR3 region has 15 residues. CDR3 region: CASSLVSGGRAEQYF. The CDR3, as DNA: TGTGCCAGCAGCTTAGTTTCAGGGGGCAGAGCCGAGCAGTACTTC.

This clone has just a few counts. The gene calls are TRBV7-9 and TRBJ1-4, with TRBD1 identical over 10 bases. The length of the CDR3 is 10 residues. With 8 bases clipped from V and 12 bases from J, the junction kept 0 bases outside the gene matches. CDR1 SEHNR and CDR2 FQNEAQ come from the germline V gene (reference sequence). The CDR3, as DNA: TGTGCCAGCGGGACAGGGGAACTGTTTTTT. It yields the protein CASGTGELFF.

J is TRBJ2-7 and V is TRBV5-1; D gene ambiguous. CDR1 SGHRS and CDR2 YFSETQ come from the germline V gene. The CDR3 is made up of 13 amino acids. V was pared by 0 bases and J by 3 bases, with 7 bases between. The CDR3 DNA sequence: TGCGCCAGCAGCTTGGGACTGATCTACGAGCAGTACTTC. This translates into CASSLGLIYEQYF.